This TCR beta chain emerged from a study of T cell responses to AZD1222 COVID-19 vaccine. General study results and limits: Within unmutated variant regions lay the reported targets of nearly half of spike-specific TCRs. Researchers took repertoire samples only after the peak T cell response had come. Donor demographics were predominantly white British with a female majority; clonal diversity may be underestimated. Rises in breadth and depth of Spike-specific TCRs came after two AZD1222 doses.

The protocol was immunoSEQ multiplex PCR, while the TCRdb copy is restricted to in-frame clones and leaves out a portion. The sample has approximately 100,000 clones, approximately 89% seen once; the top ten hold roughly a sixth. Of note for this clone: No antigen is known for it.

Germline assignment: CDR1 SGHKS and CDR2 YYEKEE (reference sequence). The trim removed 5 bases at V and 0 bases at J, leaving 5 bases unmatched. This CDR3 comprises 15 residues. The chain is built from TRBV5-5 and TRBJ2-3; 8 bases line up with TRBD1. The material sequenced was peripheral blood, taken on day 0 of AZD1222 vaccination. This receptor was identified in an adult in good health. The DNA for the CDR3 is TGTGCCAGCAGTCCAGGGGGCACTAGCACAGATACGCAGTATTTT. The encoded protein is CASSPGGTSTDTQYF.